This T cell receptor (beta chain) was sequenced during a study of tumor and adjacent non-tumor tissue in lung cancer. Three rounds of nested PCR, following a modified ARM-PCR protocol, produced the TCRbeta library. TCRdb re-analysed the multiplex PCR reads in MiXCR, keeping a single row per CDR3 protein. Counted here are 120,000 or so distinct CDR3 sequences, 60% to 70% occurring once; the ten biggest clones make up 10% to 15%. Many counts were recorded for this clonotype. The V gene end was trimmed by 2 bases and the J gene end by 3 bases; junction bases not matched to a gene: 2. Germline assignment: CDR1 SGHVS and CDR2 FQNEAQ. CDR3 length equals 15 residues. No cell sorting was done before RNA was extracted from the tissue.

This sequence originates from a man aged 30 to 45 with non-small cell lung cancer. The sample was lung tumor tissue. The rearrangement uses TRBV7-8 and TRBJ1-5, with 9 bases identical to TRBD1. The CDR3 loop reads CASSLYRGLNQPQHF. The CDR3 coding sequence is TGTGCCAGCAGCTTATACAGGGGGCTCAATCAGCCCCAGCATTTT.